Each of the 26 T cell receptor beta chains below was sequenced from the same sample in a study of memory CD4+ T cells and cytomegalovirus serostatus. The sort gate was single viable CD3+CD4+CD8-CD45RO+ cells for memory CD4+ T cells. TCRdb keeps only in-frame clones here, not all; method: immunoSEQ multiplex PCR. The repertoire consists of 55,000 to 60,000 clones, with about 81% occurring once and the leading ten covering around 1%. Sequencing was performed on memory CD4+ T cells from blood. These receptor sequences come from an adult in good health and CMV-seronegative.

Only a few counts were recorded for this clone. The chain couples TRBV28 to TRBJ1-2, with 8 nucleotides matching TRBD1. The CDR3 runs 14 residues. After removal of 5 bases from V and 4 bases from J, the junction contained 6 bases not matched to a gene. Germline V CDR1 and CDR2: MDHEN, SYDVKM. The CDR3 region is CASSGGDRSYGYTF. Written as DNA, the CDR3 is TGTGCCAGCAGTGGGGGGGACAGGAGCTATGGCTACACCTTC.

This rearrangement joins TRBV19 to TRBJ1-5, with 7 bases identical to TRBD1. The CDR3 consists of 16 residues. The germline V gene encodes CDR1 LNHDA and CDR2 SQIVND (reference sequence). With 6 bases clipped from V and 5 bases from J, the junction kept 13 bases outside the gene matches. The CDR3 DNA reads as TGTGCCAGTAGAGAGAAGACAGGGCGGCTCGATCAGCCCCAGCATTTT. It specifies CASREKTGRLDQPQHF.

The chain uses TRBV5-1 and TRBJ2-1; D is undetermined. The CDR3 loop spans 12 amino acids. The V gene lost 1 base and the J gene lost 4 bases, with 3 bases spanning the gap. Germline lookup yields CDR1 SGHRS and CDR2 YFSETQ. Here the CDR3 DNA reads TGCGCCAGCAGCTTGAGTTACAATGAGCAGTTCTTC. Encoded protein: CASSLSYNEQFF.

This chain links TRBV2 with TRBJ2-2; 7 bases agree with TRBD1. With 7 bases clipped from V and 6 bases from J, the junction kept 5 bases outside the gene matches. The CDR3 covers 13 residues. Per germline, CDR1 SNHLY and CDR2 FYNNEI. CDR3 nucleotide sequence: TGTGCCAGCAACCAGACAGGGCCCGGGGAGCTGTTTTTT. Encoded protein: CASNQTGPGELFF.

The rearrangement uses TRBV7-3 and TRBJ2-1; 9 bases map to TRBD1. The CDR3 is 15 residues long. Looked up from germline, CDR1 is SGHTA and CDR2 is FQGTGA. V shed 6 bases, J shed 8 bases, and the junction held 11 bases outside the gene matches. CDR3 loop: CASSLTGTGNHEQFF. CDR3 nucleotide sequence: TGTGCCAGCAGTCTAACCGGGACAGGGAACCATGAGCAGTTCTTC.

V is TRBV5-1 and J is TRBJ1-1; D gene ambiguous. The V end lost 4 bases, the J end lost 1 base, and 11 bases lay between the germline ends. This CDR3 comprises 14 residues. Looked up from germline, CDR1 is SGHRS and CDR2 is YFSETQ. The CDR3 loop reads CASSPRAQNTEAFF. The CDR3 DNA follows: TGCGCCAGCAGCCCGAGGGCACAGAACACTGAAGCTTTCTTT.

The V and J genes are TRBV7-6 and TRBJ2-5; 16 bases agree with TRBD2. The junction had 5 bases not matched to a gene; V was cut back by 5 bases and J by 2 bases. CDR1 SGHVS and CDR2 FNYEAQ come from the germline V gene. CDR3 length: 17 amino acids. The CDR3 DNA reads TGTGCCAGCAGCGGCCGGGGACTAGCGGGAGGGCAAGAGACCCAGTACTTC. The encoded protein is CASSGRGLAGGQETQYF.

With respect to this clone: Different DNA sequences within this sample yield the same CDR3. The chain links TRBV29-1 to TRBJ1-1; a weak D match, TRBD1 (5 bases). V was shortened by 7 bases and J by 1 base, with 10 bases between the two germline ends. The CDR3 extends over 12 amino acids. Germline CDR1 and CDR2: SQVTM and ANQGSEA. The CDR3 nucleotides read TGCAGCGCTTCAGGGCAGAACACTGAAGCTTTCTTT. This gives the protein CSASGQNTEAFF.

The CDR3 loop is CASSPNRGTEAFF. The CDR3 bases are TGTGCCAGCTCACCAAACAGGGGCACTGAAGCTTTCTTT. The gene calls are TRBV18 and TRBJ1-1, with 7 bases identical to TRBD1. The germline CDR1 and CDR2 sequences are KGHSH and LQKENI. The V gene end was trimmed by 2 bases and the J gene end by 4 bases; junction bases not matched to a gene: 1. The CDR3 loop spans 13 amino acids.

The chain has TRBV9 and TRBJ2-3; D is ambiguous. The CDR3 spans 14 residues. Germline values: CDR1 SGDLS, CDR2 YYNGEE. Deletions cut 5 bases from V and 4 bases from J, with 14 bases between. CDR3 sequence: CASSVTWAADTQYF. CDR3 bases: TGTGCCAGCAGTGTGACTTGGGCGGCAGATACGCAGTATTTT.

The chain carries TRBV4-2 and TRBJ2-7; D possibly corresponds to TRBD2 (6 bases). Germline CDR1 reads LGHNA; CDR2 reads YNFKEQ. The CDR3 runs 16 residues. V was pared by 0 bases and J by 2 bases, with 14 bases between. CDR3 bases: TGTGCCAGCAGCCAAGATCTTGCATCGGGAGCCTACGAGCAGTACTTC. Translation: CASSQDLASGAYEQYF.

This chain joins TRBV9 and TRBJ2-5; tentative D call: TRBD2 (5 bases). From germline, CDR1 is SGDLS and CDR2 YYNGEE. Trimming took off 4 bases at V and 7 bases at J, with 20 bases between the two ends. This CDR3 is 15 amino acids long. CDR3 residues: CASSPRTDSAGTQYF. CDR3 DNA: TGTGCCAGCAGCCCCAGGACTGACTCTGCAGGGACCCAGTACTTC.

The J gene is TRBJ2-3, the V gene TRBV5-1, with TRBD2 as a possible D gene (6 bases). Germline assignment: CDR1 SGHRS and CDR2 YFSETQ. V was pared by 0 bases and J by 2 bases, with 13 bases between. CDR3 length: 16 amino acids. Here the CDR3 reads CASSLAVAGPTDTQYF. For the CDR3, the DNA is TGCGCCAGCAGCTTGGCCGTCGCGGGACCCACAGATACGCAGTATTTT.

The sample holds a few counts of this clone. This CDR3 is also generated by other DNA sequences in the sample. The V gene is TRBV28, the J gene TRBJ1-1; 8 bases match TRBD1. From germline, CDR1 is MDHEN and CDR2 SYDVKM. The CDR3 is made up of 13 amino acids. Trimming removed 5 bases from V and 5 bases from J; junction bases left unmatched: 4. DNA for the CDR3: TGTGCCAGCAGTATCTACAGGGGGACTGAAGCTTTCTTT. This gives the protein CASSIYRGTEAFF.

This rearrangement joins TRBV6-6 to TRBJ1-4; 8 bases line up with TRBD1. CDR1 and CDR2 from the germline V gene are MNHNY and SVGAGI (reference sequence). The CDR3 consists of 13 residues. With 11 bases clipped from V and 4 bases from J, the junction kept 6 bases outside the gene matches. The CDR3: CAVGTGYNEKLFF. The CDR3 DNA follows: TGTGCCGTAGGGACAGGCTATAATGAAAAACTGTTTTTT.

The chain links TRBV28 to TRBJ1-5; possibly TRBD1 for D (6 bases). The V and J ends lost 6 bases and 7 bases respectively, with 19 bases between them. Germline V gives CDR1 MDHEN, CDR2 SYDVKM. CDR3 length: 15 residues. The CDR3 here is CASRLPKQGLQPQHF. The CDR3 DNA sequence: TGTGCCAGCAGACTACCCAAGCAGGGGCTACAGCCCCAGCATTTT.

This clone was counted between two and nine times. The V gene is TRBV4-2, the J gene TRBJ1-1; possible D gene TRBD1, 6 bases. Trimming stripped 0 bases from V and 1 base from J, with 6 bases between. Looked up from germline, CDR1 is LGHNA and CDR2 is YNFKEQ. The CDR3 spans 14 residues. The CDR3 loop reads CASSQEGQNTEAFF. The CDR3 DNA reads TGTGCCAGCAGCCAAGAGGGACAGAACACTGAAGCTTTCTTT.

The rearrangement links TRBV27 to TRBJ2-7; D is perhaps TRBD1 (6 bases). This CDR3 has 14 residues. The V gene's germline CDR1 is MNHEY and CDR2 SMNVEV (reference sequence). Trimming removed 8 bases at V and 7 bases at J, with 21 bases between. This chain's CDR3 is CASEQGSPIREQYF. CDR3 DNA sequence: TGTGCCAGCGAACAGGGTTCACCGATAAGGGAGCAGTACTTC.

This chain links TRBV19 with TRBJ2-1; D is unclear. Germline V gene sequence: CDR1 LNHDA, CDR2 SQIVND (reference sequence). The CDR3 totals 13 residues. The V end was cut by 6 bases, the J end by 3 bases, with 9 bases between. The CDR3 nucleotides read TGTGCCAGTAGCCCGCTACTCTACAATGAGCAGTTCTTC. Translation: CASSPLLYNEQFF.

This rearrangement joins TRBV5-1 to TRBJ2-2; the match to TRBD1 covers 11 bases. Germline values: CDR1 SGHRS, CDR2 YFSETQ. The CDR3 has 15 amino acids. After removal of 3 bases from V and 4 bases from J, the junction contained 2 bases not matched to a gene. CDR3 coding DNA: TGCGCCAGCAGCTGGGGGACAGGGGGCACCGGGGAGCTGTTTTTT. The encoded protein is CASSWGTGGTGELFF.

This clone showed up just once. CDR3 sequence (DNA): TGTGCCAGCAGCCCGATCCTAACTAGCGGGAGCAATGAGCAGTTCTTC. It encodes CASSPILTSGSNEQFF. This sequence joins TRBV5-8 and TRBJ2-1, with 11 bases that match TRBD2. CDR1 is SGHTS and CDR2 is YDEGEE in the germline V gene. CDR3 length equals 16 residues. Unmatched junction bases numbered 9, after V lost 4 bases and J lost 6 bases.

The chain combines TRBV19 with TRBJ1-5; D unresolved. V was shortened by 8 bases and J by 3 bases, with 14 bases between the two germline ends. The CDR3 spans 14 residues. Germline CDR1 reads LNHDA; CDR2 reads SQIVND (reference sequence). Here the CDR3 reads CASGVMVNNQPQHF. Here the CDR3 DNA reads TGTGCCAGTGGCGTTATGGTCAACAATCAGCCCCAGCATTTT.

The chain combines TRBV7-2 with TRBJ1-3, with no clear D. CDR1 SGHTA and CDR2 FQGNSA come from the germline V gene. This CDR3 has 15 amino acids. Trimming removed 1 base from V and 5 bases from J, with 12 bases in between. CDR3 sequence: CASSLEAGSRNTIYF. In nucleotides, the CDR3 is TGTGCCAGCAGCTTAGAGGCGGGTTCGAGAAACACCATATATTTT.

The rearrangement links TRBV13 to TRBJ2-3, with 13 bases that match TRBD2. The length of the CDR3 is 16 residues. With 4 bases clipped from V and 3 bases from J, the junction kept 4 bases outside the gene matches. Germline CDR1 is PRHDT and CDR2 is FYEKMQ (reference sequence). The CDR3 sequence is CASSYGLAGATDTQYF. As DNA, the CDR3 is TGTGCCAGCAGCTACGGACTAGCGGGAGCAACAGATACGCAGTATTTT.

This clone was recorded only once. The V gene is TRBV5-1, the J gene TRBJ2-2; 7 bases fit TRBD2. The V gene end was trimmed by 8 bases and the J gene end by 4 bases; junction bases not matched to a gene: 11. This CDR3 spans 15 amino acids. Looked up from germline, CDR1 is SGHRS and CDR2 is YFSETQ. The CDR3 protein is CASQTSAAGTGELFF. CDR3 DNA: TGCGCCAGTCAAACTAGCGCCGCGGGCACCGGGGAGCTGTTTTTT. Combining the CDR3 with reference TRBV5-1 and TRBJ2-2 gives the whole variable domain KAGVTQTPRYLIKTRGQQVTLSCSPISGHRSVSWYQQTPGQGLQFLFEYFSETQRNKGNFPGRFSGRQFSNSRSEMNVSTLELGDSALYLCASQTSAAGTGELFFGEGSRLTVL.

The V call is TRBV29-1, the J call TRBJ2-1; D gene uncertain. V was shortened by 4 bases and J by 12 bases, with 34 bases between the two germline ends. There are 18 residues in the CDR3. Germline lookup yields CDR1 SQVTM and CDR2 ANQGSEA. The CDR3 bases are TGCAGCGTTGGAATAATCAGGCCCGGGTTCCATTCTTGGTACGTGCAGTTCTTC. Translating gives CSVGIIRPGFHSWYVQFF.